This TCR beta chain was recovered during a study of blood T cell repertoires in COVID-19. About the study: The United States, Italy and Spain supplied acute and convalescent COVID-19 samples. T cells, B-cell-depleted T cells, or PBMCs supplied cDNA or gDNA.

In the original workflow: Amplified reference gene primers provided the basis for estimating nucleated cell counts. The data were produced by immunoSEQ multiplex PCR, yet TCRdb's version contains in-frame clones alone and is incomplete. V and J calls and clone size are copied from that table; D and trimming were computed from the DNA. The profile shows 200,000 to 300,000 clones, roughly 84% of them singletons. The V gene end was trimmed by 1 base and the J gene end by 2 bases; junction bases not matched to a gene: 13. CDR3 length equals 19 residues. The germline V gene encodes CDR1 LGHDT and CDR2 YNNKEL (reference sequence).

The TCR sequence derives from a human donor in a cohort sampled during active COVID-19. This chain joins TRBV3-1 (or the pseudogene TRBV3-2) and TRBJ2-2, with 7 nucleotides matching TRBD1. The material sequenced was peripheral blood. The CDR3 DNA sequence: TGTGCCAGCAGCCAAGCGTTAGGCAGGGGGACAGCCAACACCGGGGAGCTGTTTTTT. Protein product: CASSQALGRGTANTGELFF.